The source of this T cell receptor (beta chain) is a study (dated by TCRdb to the mid-2010s). This clonotype was found many times. Its target antigen remains unknown. Base qualities are not at hand, and no much larger clone is one base apart. Library construction relied on RT-PCR. TCRdb names Illumina MiSeq as the instrument used. TCRdb reanalyzed the raw reads on its own, using fastp at Q25 for trimming and MiXCR for clone calling, and kept in-frame beta chains. Here each entry gathers all rows of one CDR3 protein and keeps the most common genes and DNA. The sample table holds almost 700,000 distinct CDR3 sequences, of which approximately 14% were seen once. Roughly 3.9% of the sample belongs to the ten largest clones. Relative to germline, V is 6 bases shorter and J is 1 base shorter, with 12 bases between their ends. The CDR3 runs 15 amino acids, cysteine and phenylalanine included. This entry keeps only the CDR3 DNA: 45 bases, framed from base 1. The germline V gene sets CDR1 to MNHEY and CDR2 to SVGAGI.

Sequencing was carried out using memory CD4+ T cells from blood. This sequence originates from a female donor in good health, serving as a healthy control. This chain joins TRBV6-5 to TRBJ2-2; the D gene cannot be resolved reliably. The CDR3 loop reads CASRPETLNTGELFF. The DNA sequence is TGTGCCAGCAGGCCCGAGACTCTGAACACCGGGGAGCTGTTTTTT.